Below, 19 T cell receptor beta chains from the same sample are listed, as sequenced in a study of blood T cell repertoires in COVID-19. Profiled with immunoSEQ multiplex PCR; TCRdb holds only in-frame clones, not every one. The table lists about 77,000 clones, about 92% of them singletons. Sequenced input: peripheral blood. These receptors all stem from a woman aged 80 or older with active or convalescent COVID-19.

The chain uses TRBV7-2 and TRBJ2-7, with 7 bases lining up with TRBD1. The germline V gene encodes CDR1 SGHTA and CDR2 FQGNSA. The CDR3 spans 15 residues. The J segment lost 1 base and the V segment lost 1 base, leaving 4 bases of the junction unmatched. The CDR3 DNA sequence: TGTGCCAGCAGCTTAGAACAGGGGCAGTCCTACGAGCAGTACTTC. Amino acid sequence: CASSLEQGQSYEQYF.

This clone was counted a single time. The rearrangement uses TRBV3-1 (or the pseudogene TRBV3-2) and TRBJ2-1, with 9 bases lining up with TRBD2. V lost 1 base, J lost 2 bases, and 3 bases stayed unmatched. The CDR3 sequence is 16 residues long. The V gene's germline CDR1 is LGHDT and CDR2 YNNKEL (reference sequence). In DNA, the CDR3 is TGTGCCAGCAGCCAAGTGGGCGGGGGGGCCTACAATGAGCAGTTCTTC. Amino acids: CASSQVGGGAYNEQFF.

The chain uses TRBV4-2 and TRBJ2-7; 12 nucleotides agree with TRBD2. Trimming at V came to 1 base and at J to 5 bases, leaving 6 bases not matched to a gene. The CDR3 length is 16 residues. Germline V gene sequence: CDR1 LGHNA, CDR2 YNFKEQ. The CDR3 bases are TGTGCCAGCAGCCAAGCAGGGGGACTAGCGGGTAACGAGCAGTACTTC. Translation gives CASSQAGGLAGNEQYF.

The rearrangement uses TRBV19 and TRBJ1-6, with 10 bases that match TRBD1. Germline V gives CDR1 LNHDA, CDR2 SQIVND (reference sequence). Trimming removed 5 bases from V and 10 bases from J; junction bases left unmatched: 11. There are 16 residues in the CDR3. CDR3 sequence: CASSHRDRGGRSPLHF. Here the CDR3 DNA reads TGTGCCAGTAGTCACCGGGACAGGGGAGGTCGATCACCCCTCCACTTT.

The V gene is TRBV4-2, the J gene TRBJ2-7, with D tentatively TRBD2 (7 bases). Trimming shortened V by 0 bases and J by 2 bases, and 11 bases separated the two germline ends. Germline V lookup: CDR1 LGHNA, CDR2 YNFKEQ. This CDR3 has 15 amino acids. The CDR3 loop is CASSQELGGAYEQYF. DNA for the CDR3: TGTGCCAGCAGCCAAGAGTTAGGGGGGGCCTACGAGCAGTACTTC.

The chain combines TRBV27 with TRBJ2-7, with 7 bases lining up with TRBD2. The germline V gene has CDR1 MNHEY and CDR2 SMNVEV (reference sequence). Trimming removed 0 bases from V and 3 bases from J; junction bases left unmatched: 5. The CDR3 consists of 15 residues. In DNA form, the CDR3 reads TGTGCCAGCAGTTTATCAGGACTAGGGTTCTACGAGCAGTACTTC. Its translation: CASSLSGLGFYEQYF.

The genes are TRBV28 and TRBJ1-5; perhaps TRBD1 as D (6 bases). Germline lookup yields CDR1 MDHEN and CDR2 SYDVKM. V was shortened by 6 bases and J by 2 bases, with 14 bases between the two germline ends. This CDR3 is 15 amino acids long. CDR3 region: CASRLGHSGNQPQHF. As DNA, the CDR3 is TGTGCCAGCAGGTTGGGACACTCCGGCAATCAGCCCCAGCATTTT.

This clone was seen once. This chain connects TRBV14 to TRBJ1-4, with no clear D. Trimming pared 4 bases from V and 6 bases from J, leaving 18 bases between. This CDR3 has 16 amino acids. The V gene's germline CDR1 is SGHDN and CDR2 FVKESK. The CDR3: CASSPFPRGKYEKLFF. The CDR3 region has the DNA TGTGCCAGCAGCCCCTTCCCGCGAGGGAAGTATGAAAAACTGTTTTTT.

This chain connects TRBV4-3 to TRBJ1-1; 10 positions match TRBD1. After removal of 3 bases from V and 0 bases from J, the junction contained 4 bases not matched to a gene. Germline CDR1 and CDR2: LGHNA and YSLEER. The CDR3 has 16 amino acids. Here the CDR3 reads CASSQGTGAMNTEAFF. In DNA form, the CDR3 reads TGCGCCAGCAGCCAGGGGACAGGGGCAATGAACACTGAAGCTTTCTTT.

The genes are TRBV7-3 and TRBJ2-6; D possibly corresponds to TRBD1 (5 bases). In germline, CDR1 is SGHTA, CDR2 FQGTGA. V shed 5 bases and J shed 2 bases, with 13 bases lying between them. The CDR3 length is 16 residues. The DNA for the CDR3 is TGTGCCAGCAGCCCCCGGTTAGGGGCTGGGGCCAACGTCCTGACTTTC. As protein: CASSPRLGAGANVLTF.

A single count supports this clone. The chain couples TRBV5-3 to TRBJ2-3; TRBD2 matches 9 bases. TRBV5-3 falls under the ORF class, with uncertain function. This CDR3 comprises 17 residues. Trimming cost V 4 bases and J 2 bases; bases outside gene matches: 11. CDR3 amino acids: CARSPSGAGGHTDTQYF. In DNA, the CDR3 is TGTGCCAGAAGCCCCTCCGGGGCGGGGGGGCACACAGATACGCAGTATTTT.

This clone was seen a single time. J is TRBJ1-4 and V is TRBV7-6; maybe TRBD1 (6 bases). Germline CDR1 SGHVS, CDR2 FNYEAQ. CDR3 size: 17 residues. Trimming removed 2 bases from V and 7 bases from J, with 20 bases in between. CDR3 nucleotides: TGTGCCAGCAGCTTAAATTGGGGGCAGGGTTTGGTTGAAAAACTGTTTTTT. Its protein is CASSLNWGQGLVEKLFF.

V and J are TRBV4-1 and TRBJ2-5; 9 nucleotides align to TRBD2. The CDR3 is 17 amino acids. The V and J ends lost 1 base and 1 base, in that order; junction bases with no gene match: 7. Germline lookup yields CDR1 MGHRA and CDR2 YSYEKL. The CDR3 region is CASSQVVTSGPQETQYF. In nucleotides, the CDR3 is TGCGCCAGCAGCCAAGTGGTCACTAGCGGGCCCCAAGAGACCCAGTACTTC.

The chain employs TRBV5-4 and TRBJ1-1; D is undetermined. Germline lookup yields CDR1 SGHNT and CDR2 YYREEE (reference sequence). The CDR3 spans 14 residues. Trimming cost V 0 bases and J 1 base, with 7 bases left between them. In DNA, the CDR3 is TGTGCCAGCAGCTTGGGACTTTCGAACACTGAAGCTTTCTTT. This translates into CASSLGLSNTEAFF.

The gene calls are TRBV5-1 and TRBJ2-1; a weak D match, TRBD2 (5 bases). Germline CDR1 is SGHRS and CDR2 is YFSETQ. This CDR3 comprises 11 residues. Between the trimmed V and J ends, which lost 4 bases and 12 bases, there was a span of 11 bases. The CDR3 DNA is TGCGCCAGCAGCGAGGCGAGCGGGCAGTTCTTC. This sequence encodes CASSEASGQFF.

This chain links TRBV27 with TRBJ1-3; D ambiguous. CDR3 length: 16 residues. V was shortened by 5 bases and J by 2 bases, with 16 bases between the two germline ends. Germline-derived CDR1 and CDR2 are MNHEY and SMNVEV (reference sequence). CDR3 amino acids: CASSPRKHPTGNTIYF. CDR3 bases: TGTGCCAGCAGTCCCCGAAAACACCCGACTGGAAACACCATATATTTT.

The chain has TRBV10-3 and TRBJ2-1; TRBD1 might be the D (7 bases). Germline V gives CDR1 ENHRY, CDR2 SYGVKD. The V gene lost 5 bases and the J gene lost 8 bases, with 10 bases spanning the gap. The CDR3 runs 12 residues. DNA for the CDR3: TGTGCCATCAGTCTCAGGGGGGATGAGCAGTTCTTC. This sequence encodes CAISLRGDEQFF.

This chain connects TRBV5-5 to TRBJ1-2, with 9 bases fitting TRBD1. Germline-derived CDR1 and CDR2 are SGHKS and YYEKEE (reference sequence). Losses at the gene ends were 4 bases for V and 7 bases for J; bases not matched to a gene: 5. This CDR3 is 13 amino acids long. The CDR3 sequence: CASSDGTGLGYTF. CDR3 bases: TGTGCCAGCAGCGACGGGACAGGGCTTGGCTACACCTTC.

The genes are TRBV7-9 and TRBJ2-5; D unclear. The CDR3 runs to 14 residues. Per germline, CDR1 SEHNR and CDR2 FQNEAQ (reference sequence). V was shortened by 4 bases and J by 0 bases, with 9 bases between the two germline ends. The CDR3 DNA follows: TGTGCCAGCAGCTCGTTTAGAGACCAAGAGACCCAGTACTTC. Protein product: CASSSFRDQETQYF.